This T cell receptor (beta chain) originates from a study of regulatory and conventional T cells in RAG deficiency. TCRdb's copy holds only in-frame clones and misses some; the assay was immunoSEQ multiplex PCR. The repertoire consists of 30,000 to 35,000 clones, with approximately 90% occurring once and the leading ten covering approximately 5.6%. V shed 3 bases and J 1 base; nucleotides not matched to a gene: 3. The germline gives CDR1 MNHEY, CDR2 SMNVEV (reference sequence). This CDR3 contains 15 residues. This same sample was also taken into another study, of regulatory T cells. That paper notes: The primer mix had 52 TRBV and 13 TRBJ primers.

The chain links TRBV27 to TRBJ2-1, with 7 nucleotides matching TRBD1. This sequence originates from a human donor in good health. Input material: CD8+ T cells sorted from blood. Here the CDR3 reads CASSLWTGSYNEQFF. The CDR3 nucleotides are TGTGCCAGCAGTTTGTGGACAGGTTCCTACAATGAGCAGTTCTTC.